The 5 T cell receptor beta chains presented below share a single source sample, sequenced in a study of spatial heterogeneity in lung cancer. Sample time point: sample taken at primary tumor resection. General study findings and limits: Counts of expanded intratumoral alpha and beta TCRs tracked tumor mutation counts.

Antigens of these TCRs are unknown. TCRdb passed the 5' RACE reads through MiXCR, listing each CDR3 protein once. The sample lists roughly 3,300 distinct CDR3 sequences, 5% to 5.5% occurring once. Material: lung tumor tissue, obtained at surgery. The receptors shown here come from a female donor with early-stage non-small cell lung cancer.

This clonotype is deemed medium-sized. The chain employs TRBV12-3 or TRBV12-4 and TRBJ1-3; the D is unclear. The CDR3 totals 12 residues. V gave up 6 bases and J gave up 3 bases, with 6 bases separating them. For the CDR3, the DNA is TGTGCCAGCAGACTGAGTGGAAACACCATATATTTT. Encoded protein: CASRLSGNTIYF.

This clonotype was observed many times. V is TRBV14 and J is TRBJ1-1; D is ambiguous. V lost 1 base to trimming and J lost 1 base, with 7 bases between them. Germline V gene sequence: CDR1 SGHDN, CDR2 FVKESK. This CDR3 contains 14 residues. The CDR3 DNA reads as TGTGCCAGCAGCCAAGTCACTTCGAACACTGAAGCTTTCTTT. The encoded protein is CASSQVTSNTEAFF.

This clonotype appeared many times. The V gene is TRBV5-1, the J gene TRBJ2-3; the match to TRBD1 covers 8 bases. Germline V gene sequence: CDR1 SGHRS, CDR2 YFSETQ. The CDR3 length is 15 residues. V dropped 4 bases and J dropped 4; count of bases not matched to a gene: 8. The CDR3 bases are TGCGCCAGCAGCCTGACAGGGGAGAGTGCAGATACGCAGTATTTT. Residues: CASSLTGESADTQYF.

By frequency in the sample, this clonotype is medium-sized. The chain carries TRBV5-1 and TRBJ1-1; unclear D gene. Germline values: CDR1 SGHRS, CDR2 YFSETQ. This CDR3 spans 15 amino acids. Trimming removed 2 bases at V and 7 bases at J, with 18 bases between. Written as DNA, the CDR3 is TGCGCCAGCAGCTTTCTAATGGGGAGGAGCAATGAAGCTTTCTTT. It encodes CASSFLMGRSNEAFF.

This clonotype counts as medium-sized. V is TRBV6-1 and J is TRBJ2-7; 7 bases fit TRBD2. This CDR3 is 16 amino acids long. Germline V gives CDR1 MNHNS, CDR2 SASEGT. Trimming removed 7 bases from V and 3 bases from J; junction bases left unmatched: 15. DNA for the CDR3: TGTGCCAGCACGAGGTCGGGACTACTTGAAAACTACGAGCAGTACTTC. Its protein product is CASTRSGLLENYEQYF.